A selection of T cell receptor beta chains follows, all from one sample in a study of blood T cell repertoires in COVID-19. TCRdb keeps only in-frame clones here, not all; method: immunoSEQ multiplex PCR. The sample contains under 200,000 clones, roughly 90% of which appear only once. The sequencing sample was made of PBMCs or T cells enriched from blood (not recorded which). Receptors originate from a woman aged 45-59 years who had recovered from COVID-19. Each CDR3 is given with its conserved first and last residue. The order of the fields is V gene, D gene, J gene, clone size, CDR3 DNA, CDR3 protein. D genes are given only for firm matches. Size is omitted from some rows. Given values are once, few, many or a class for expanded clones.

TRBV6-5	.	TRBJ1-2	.	TGTGCCAGCGCCGCGACATCTAACTATGGCTACACCTTC	CASAATSNYGYTF
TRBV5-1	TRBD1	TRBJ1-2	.	TGCGCCAGCAGCTTGGGAGCCCGGACAGGGGGGGCCAACTATGGCTACACCTTC	CASSLGARTGGANYGYTF
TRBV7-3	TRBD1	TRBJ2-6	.	TGTGCCAGCAGCTTCAGGGGGACACCTGGGGCCAACGTCCTGACTTTC	CASSFRGTPGANVLTF
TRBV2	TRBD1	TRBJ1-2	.	TGTGCCAGCAGCTACAGGGGGCTGGAATATGGCTACACCTTC	CASSYRGLEYGYTF
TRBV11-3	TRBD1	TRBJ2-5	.	TGTGCCAGCAGCCCGGACAGGGGAGAGACCCAGTACTTC	CASSPDRGETQYF
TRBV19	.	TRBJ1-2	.	TGTGCCAGTAGCATCAGGGTCGACGACTATGGCTACACCTTC	CASSIRVDDYGYTF
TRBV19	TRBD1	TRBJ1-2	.	TGTGCCAGTAGTCCACGACAGGGGCCCAACGCTGTCTACACCTTC	CASSPRQGPNAVYTF
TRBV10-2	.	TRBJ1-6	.	TGCGCCAGCAGCGTAGGGGATTCACCCCTCCACTTT	CASSVGDSPLHF
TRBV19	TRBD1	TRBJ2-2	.	TGTGCCAGTAGTATGGCAGGGGGCATGGGCACCGGGGAGCTGTTTTTT	CASSMAGGMGTGELFF
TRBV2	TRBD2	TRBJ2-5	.	TGTGCCAGCAGTTCGGGGGGGCAAGAGGAGACCCAGTACTTC	CASSSGGQEETQYF
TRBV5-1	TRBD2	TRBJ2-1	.	TGCGCCAGCAGCAGAAGCGGGGGGTCCTACAATGAGCAGTTCTTC	CASSRSGGSYNEQFF
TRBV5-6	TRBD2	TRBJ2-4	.	TGTGCCAGCAGCTCCGATCCCGGGGGACTAAAAAACATTCAGTACTTC	CASSSDPGGLKNIQYF
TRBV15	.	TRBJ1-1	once	TGTGCCACCAGCAGAGAGAGCGTTAACACTGAAGCTTTCTTT	CATSRESVNTEAFF
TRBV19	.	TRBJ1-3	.	TGTGCCAGTAACAGGGATCCTGGAAACACCATATATTTT	CASNRDPGNTIYF
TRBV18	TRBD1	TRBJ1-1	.	TGTGCCAGCTCACCGGGTACAGGGGAAAAAGCTTTCTTT	CASSPGTGEKAFF
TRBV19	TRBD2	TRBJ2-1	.	TGTGCCAGTAGTATTCCCCCCCCGGGGGGGGGTTCCTACAATGAGCAGTTCTTC	CASSIPPPGGGSYNEQFF
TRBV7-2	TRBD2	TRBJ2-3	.	TGTGCCAGCAGCTCCCGGACTAGCGGGGGGGCTGCAGATACGCAGTATTTT	CASSSRTSGGAADTQYF
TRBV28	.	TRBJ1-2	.	TGTGCCAGCACGGGGGGCGGGAAAGACTATGGCTACACCTTC	CASTGGGKDYGYTF
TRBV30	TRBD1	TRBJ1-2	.	TGTGCCTGGAGGCAAACGAGGAGGGGGCATGGCTACACCTTC	CAWRQTRRGHGYTF
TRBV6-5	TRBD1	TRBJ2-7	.	TGTGCCAGCATTAGTCCAGGCAGGGGGTACGAGCAGTACTTC	CASISPGRGYEQYF
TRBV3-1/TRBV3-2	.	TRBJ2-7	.	TGTGCCAGCAGCCACCCATTGAGCCACGAGCAGTACTTC	CASSHPLSHEQYF
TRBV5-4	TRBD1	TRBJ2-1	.	TGTGCCAGCAGCTCCCGGGACAGCTCCTACAATGAGCAGTTCTTC	CASSSRDSSYNEQFF
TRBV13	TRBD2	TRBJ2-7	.	TGTGCCAGCAGCCTACGCCTAGCGGGGGCCTACGAGCAGTACTTC	CASSLRLAGAYEQYF
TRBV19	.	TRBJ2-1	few	TGTGCCAGTACCCTTGGGGGGGGCCTCTACAATGAGCAGTTCTTC	CASTLGGGLYNEQFF
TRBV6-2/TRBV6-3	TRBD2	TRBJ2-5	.	TGTGCCAGCACCCCCCGAATAGCGGGGGGCCCGCAAGAGACCCAGTACTTC	CASTPRIAGGPQETQYF
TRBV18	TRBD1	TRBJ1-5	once	TGTGCCAGCTCACCGGGACAGAGCAATCAGCCCCAGCATTTT	CASSPGQSNQPQHF
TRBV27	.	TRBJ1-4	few	TGTGCCAGCAGTTTAGTATTCGCGGCTAATGAAAAACTGTTTTTT	CASSLVFAANEKLFF
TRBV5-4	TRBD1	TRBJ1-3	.	TGTGCCAGCAGCCCTACACAGGGGTATGGAAACACCATATATTTT	CASSPTQGYGNTIYF
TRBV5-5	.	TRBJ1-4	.	TGTGCCAGCAGCTCTCCGGGAGCAAGTCTCCAAACTAATGAAAAACTGTTTTTT	CASSSPGASLQTNEKLFF
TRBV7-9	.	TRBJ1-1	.	TGTGCCAGCAGCTTACTTTTAAAGCAGGGAGCTTTCTTT	CASSLLLKQGAFF
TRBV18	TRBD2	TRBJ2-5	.	TGTGCCAGCTCACCCATAACTAGCGGAGAAAAAGAGACCCAGTACTTC	CASSPITSGEKETQYF
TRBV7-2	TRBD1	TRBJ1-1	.	TGTGCCAGCAGCTTACAGCAGGGGGCCGGCACTGAAGCTTTCTTT	CASSLQQGAGTEAFF